This TCR beta chain was obtained from a study of identical twins (TCRdb year 2016). Regarding the complete study: To test whether fetal clonotypes persist, the study used deep sequencing on TCR alpha and beta repertoires from monozygotic twins, unrelated adults of various ages, and cord blood. Replicate twin experiments were performed at different times using different library preparation protocols to rule out contamination.

The library came from 5' RACE. Reads for this sample came from an Illumina HiSeq 2000. A universal primer binding site was added through template switching, and the final cDNA carried a unique molecular identifier so that TCR cDNA molecules could be counted accurately. Specific primers in the conserved constant-segment region were used to synthesize first-strand cDNA for TCR alpha and beta chains. Each cDNA library was double barcoded, with a SMART-Mk sample barcode plus Illumina barcodes, to control for contamination. TruSeq adapter sequences along with Illumina sample barcodes were introduced in two successive PCR steps. The Illumina HiSeq platform was used with custom primers to sequence TCR alpha and beta cDNA libraries. In the original analysis: MiGEC processed the raw reads to extract unique molecular identifiers, while MiXCR was used to determine the CDR3 positions. For each individual, recombination models were inferred using an EM algorithm with the repgenHMM and IGoR tools. The analysis of shared clonotypes was done with the tcR package in R, with sharing normalized by the product of cloneset sizes. Out-of-frame nonproductive sequences were analyzed to study raw recombination free of thymic and clonal selection effects. In TCRdb, the public reads were trimmed at Q25 with fastp and aligned with MiXCR, with productive beta chains retained. When rows share a CDR3 protein, they turn into one entry using the most common DNA and genes. TCRdb, rather than the study authors, made the V and J calls. The sample records 450,000 or so distinct CDR3 sequences, 13% to 15% of which are singletons. Of the sample, about 0.97% is held by the ten largest clones.

The CDR3 has 18 amino acids, counting the end cysteine and phenylalanine. Only the CDR3 DNA is retained, 54 bases long and in frame from the first base. V trim: 0 bases; J trim: 7 bases; unmatched bases: 15. From a lookup of the germline V gene, CDR1 and CDR2 are SGHAT and FQNNGV. Study-level results and caveats: Zero-insertion analyses could be partly confounded by invariant T cells such as MAIT and iNKT, though diverse VJ usage argued against such confounding for most clonotypes. In beta out-of-frame sequences, excess twin sharing was weaker, because having fewer shared sequences lowered the signal-to-noise ratio. Recombination models systematically underestimated out-of-frame TCR alpha sharing in monozygotic twins but agreed with sharing between unrelated individuals. Compared with coincidental sharing between unrelated individuals, an excess of low generation-probability sequences was observed among out-of-frame TCR alpha sequences shared between twins. Fewer insertions were carried by abundant cord blood beta clonotypes; a weaker similar trend was observed in young adult naive repertoires, while no such trend was observed in memory repertoires. Because the same donors could not be followed over many years, conclusions were based on cross-sectional statistical analysis.

Every donor was a healthy Caucasian. Three pairs of female monozygotic twins, all aged 18 to 29 years, were included in the twin cohort. CD4+ and CD8+ T cell populations were isolated with positive isolation kits from Invitrogen. This clonotype was counted only a few times. What antigen it recognizes has not been identified. The sample holds no much larger clone one base away, and base qualities are not on file. These data were also filed under a second study, of yellow fever vaccine responses in identical twins. That second publication adds: According to the authors, the vaccine-induced T cell response in identical twins seemed to be partly convergent and partly specific to each individual. The study precisely tracked vaccine-responding T cell clones in identical twins.

Material for sequencing was CD4+ T cells sorted from blood. This receptor was identified in a woman under 30 in good health. The sequence joins TRBV11-2 to TRBJ2-1; TRBD2 matches 7 bases in the middle. The CDR3 protein sequence reads: CASSLDGGRGVRKNEQFF. DNA sequence: TGTGCCAGCAGCTTAGACGGAGGTCGGGGGGTCAGAAAGAATGAGCAGTTCTTC.